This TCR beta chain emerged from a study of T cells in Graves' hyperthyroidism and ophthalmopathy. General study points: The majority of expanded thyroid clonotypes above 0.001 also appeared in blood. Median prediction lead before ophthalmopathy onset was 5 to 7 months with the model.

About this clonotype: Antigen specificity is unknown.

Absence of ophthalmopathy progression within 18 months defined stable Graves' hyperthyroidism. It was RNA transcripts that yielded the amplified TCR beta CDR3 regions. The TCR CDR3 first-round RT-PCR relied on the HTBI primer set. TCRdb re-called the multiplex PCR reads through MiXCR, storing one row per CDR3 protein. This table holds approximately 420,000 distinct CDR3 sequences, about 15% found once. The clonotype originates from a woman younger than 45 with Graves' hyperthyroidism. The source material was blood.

Here the CDR3 reads CASRVGGGRIYNEQFF. The CDR3 coding sequence is TGTGCCAGCAGGGTTGGAGGGGGCAGGATCTACAATGAGCAGTTCTTC. This chain uses TRBV5-6 with TRBJ2-1, with D perhaps TRBD1 (7 bases). This CDR3 has 16 amino acids. Germline CDR1 SGHDT, CDR2 YYEEEE. Deletions cut 5 bases from V and 3 bases from J, with 18 bases between.